A single sample is the source of the 17 T cell receptor beta chains below, sequenced in a study of tumor and adjacent non-tumor tissue in lung cancer. A modified ARM-PCR protocol with three rounds of nested PCR amplified TCRbeta. TCRdb ran MiXCR on the multiplex PCR reads and lists one entry per CDR3 protein. The data contain approximately 100,000 distinct CDR3 sequences, less than 75% of them singletons. RNA was extracted from bulk tissue without any cell sorting. The normal lung tissue was taken more than 3 cm from the tumor edge. Sequenced input: distant non-tumor lung tissue. All receptors derive from a man aged 25 to 40 with non-small cell lung cancer.

Worth noting for this clonotype: Since no conserved phenylalanine or tryptophan closes the CDR3, a read error is the likely cause. The CDR3 DNA is TGCAGCGGGTTAGGCTTAGGGGTGGCTTTCTCA. Translation gives CSGLGLGVAFS. This rearrangement joins TRBV29-1 to TRBJ1-1; D may be TRBD1 (5 bases). Germline CDR1 is SQVTM and CDR2 is ANQGSEA. The CDR3 length is 11 residues. V was cut by 7 bases and J by 11 bases, with 17 bases left in between.

As to this clonotype: A much bigger clone sits one base away, suggesting this may be a read error. The V gene is TRBV12-3 or TRBV12-4, the J gene TRBJ2-2, with D maybe TRBD2 (5 bases). V shed 1 base and J shed 3 bases, with 9 bases lying between them. The CDR3 is made up of 15 amino acids. The CDR3 spells CASSLGRRHTGELFF. The CDR3 DNA sequence: TGTGCCAGCAGTTTAGGAAGGAGGCACACCGGGGAGCTGTTTTTT.

The chain links TRBV11-1 to TRBJ2-4, with D maybe TRBD2 (6 bases). Trimming took off 7 bases at V and 3 bases at J, with 19 bases between the two ends. Germline V gene sequence: CDR1 SGHAT, CDR2 FQDESV (reference sequence). The CDR3 covers 16 residues. CDR3 protein: CASTHSGGANKNIQYF. The CDR3 DNA is TGTGCCAGCACCCATTCAGGCGGGGCGAACAAAAACATTCAGTACTTC.

Points on this clonotype: A read error is possible here, since a much larger clone lies one base away. J is TRBJ2-7 and V is TRBV5-5; 12 bases align to TRBD2. This CDR3 has 13 residues. CDR1 and CDR2 from the germline V gene are SGHKS and YYEKEE (reference sequence). After removal of 9 bases from V and 2 bases from J, the junction contained 3 bases not matched to a gene. CDR3 loop: CATRTSGTYEQYF. The CDR3 DNA is TGTGCCACCAGGACTAGCGGGACCTACGAGCAGTACTTC.

A remark on this clonotype: At one of its ends the junction is not consistent with the germline gene, which may arise from a read error. J is TRBJ2-1 and V is TRBV5-1, with D possibly being TRBD2 (5 bases). The CDR3 is 16 residues long. From germline, CDR1 is SGHRS and CDR2 YFSETQ. For the CDR3, the DNA is TGCGCCAGCAGCTTGGAGGCGGGCAGCTCCTTCAATGAGCAGTTCTTC. It codes for CASSLEAGSSFNEQFF.

As for this clonotype: At one of its ends the junction is not consistent with the germline gene, which may arise from a read error. The V gene is TRBV6-1, the J gene TRBJ1-3; maybe TRBD1 (5 bases). CDR1 and CDR2 (germline): MNHNS, SASEGT. This CDR3 contains 16 residues. This CDR3 is CVTTKGSMSSENTIYF. The CDR3 region has the DNA TGTGTCACTACTAAGGGGTCGATGAGCTCTGAAAACACCATATATTTT.

Regarding this clonotype: An end of the junction does not agree with germline; a read error may underlie this. The chain joins TRBV4-3 to TRBJ2-2, with 7 bases identical to TRBD1. The CDR3 extends over 15 amino acids. The V gene's germline CDR1 is LGHNA and CDR2 YSLEER. As DNA, the CDR3 is TGCGCCAGCAGCCGAGGGGGCGCGGGCACCGGGGAGCTGTGTTTC. This encodes CASSRGGAGTGELCF.

On this clonotype: A much larger clone lies a single base off, so this may be a read error. V is TRBV5-4 and J is TRBJ2-7, with no clear D. V lost 9 bases and J lost 2, with 15 bases in between. The CDR3 length is 13 residues. Germline values: CDR1 SGHNT, CDR2 YYREEE (reference sequence). CDR3 DNA sequence: TGTGCCACCAGAAAGAGTTCAGCCTACGAGCAGTACTTC. This gives the protein CATRKSSAYEQYF.

This clonotype appeared a few times. One end of the junction does not line up with germline, which may come from a read error. The rearrangement joins TRBV6-5 to TRBJ2-1; TRBD2 agrees at 8 bases. CDR3 length: 13 residues. Germline V gives CDR1 MNHEY, CDR2 SVGAGI. The CDR3 DNA reads TGTGCCAGCAGGTTGGGACTAGGGGGAGAGCTGTTCTTC. It specifies CASRLGLGGELFF.

Concerning this clonotype: One end of the junction does not line up with germline, which may come from a read error. The chain uses TRBV6-2 or TRBV6-3 and TRBJ2-3; 7 nucleotides line up with TRBD1. Looked up from germline, CDR1 is MNHEY and CDR2 is SVGEGT. CDR3 length equals 18 residues. DNA for the CDR3: TGTGTCAGCAGCTACTCGAGGAGAACAGGGGCGGTCACGGATACGCAGTATTTT. It specifies CVSSYSRRTGAVTDTQYF.

About this clonotype itself: This likely comes from a read error, as the CDR3 has no conserved phenylalanine or tryptophan at its end. The CDR3 region has the DNA TGTGCCAGCAGCCAAGGTGACACAGATATGCAGTATCTT. This gives the protein CASSQGDTDMQYL. This chain joins TRBV4-2 and TRBJ2-3; D gene unclear. The CDR3 has 13 residues. Germline V gene lookup returns CDR1 LGHNA and CDR2 YNFKEQ.

This clonotype occurred a few times. With a much larger clone just one base away, this may be a read error. The rearrangement links TRBV12-3 or TRBV12-4 to TRBJ2-1; D possibly uses TRBD1 or TRBD2 (7 bases each). The CDR3 contains 13 residues. The CDR3 nucleotides read TGTGTCAGCATTCGACAGGGAGGGGATGAGCAGTTCTTC. Translated, it gives CVSIRQGGDEQFF.

This clonotype was counted between two and nine times. The rearrangement links TRBV11-2 to TRBJ2-1; D possibly matches TRBD1 or TRBD2 (6 bases each). This CDR3 comprises 13 residues. Germline-derived CDR1 and CDR2 are SGHAT and FQNNGV. Trimming removed 3 bases from V and 12 bases from J, with 15 bases in between. Written as DNA, the CDR3 is TGTGCCAGCAGCTTGGGGGGCGGGTTTGGGCAGTTCTTC. Translated: CASSLGGGFGQFF.

The table lists this clonotype with many counts. The chain is built from TRBV20-1 and TRBJ1-1; no clear D. V dropped 0 bases and J dropped 5 bases, with 13 bases sitting between them. From germline, CDR1 is DFQATT and CDR2 SNEGSKA (reference sequence). This CDR3 is built from 14 residues. The CDR3 spells CSAREGNRLTEAFF. CDR3 nucleotides: TGCAGTGCTAGAGAGGGGAACAGATTGACTGAAGCTTTCTTT.

This CDR3 reads CASSLVAGADTQYF. The CDR3 nucleotides are TGTGCCAGCAGCTTGGTGGCCGGCGCAGATACGCAGTATTTT. V gene TRBV7-9 combines with J gene TRBJ2-3; no reliable D call. The germline V and J ends were trimmed by 3 bases and 4 bases, with 11 bases remaining between them. This CDR3 spans 14 amino acids. CDR1 is SEHNR and CDR2 is FQNEAQ in the germline V gene (reference sequence). The variable domain in full, with the rest retrieved from reference TRBV7-9 and TRBJ2-3, is DTGVSQNPRHKITKRGQNVTFRCDPISEHNRLYWYRQTLGQGPEFLTYFQNEAQLEKSRLLSDRFSAERPKGSFSTLEIQRTEQGDSAMYLCASSLVAGADTQYFGPGTRLTVL.

This clonotype was detected once. One junction end does not reproduce the germline sequence, and a read error may be involved. The V gene is TRBV6-2 or TRBV6-3, the J gene TRBJ2-1; 7 bases are a match to TRBD2. CDR3 length: 13 amino acids. Germline V gene lookup returns CDR1 MNHEY and CDR2 SVGEGT. CDR3 protein: CVSSYRDYNEQFF. The CDR3 coding sequence is TGTGTCAGCAGTTACCGGGACTACAACGAGCAGTTCTTC.

Comments on this clonotype: Mismatch with germline at one junction end may stem from a read error. V usage is TRBV11-2 and J usage is TRBJ2-1, with a tentative D call TRBD2 (5 bases). Per germline, CDR1 SGHAT and CDR2 FQNNGV. The CDR3 is 14 residues long. The CDR3 loop is CAGSLANIGNEQFF. The DNA for the CDR3 is TGTGCCGGCAGCTTAGCGAATATCGGGAATGAGCAGTTCTTC.